The 27 T cell receptor beta chains below were found in one sample sequenced in a study of blood T cell repertoires in COVID-19. Clones were sequenced by immunoSEQ multiplex PCR, and TCRdb holds only the in-frame ones, with some missing. In the table there are approximately 220,000 clones, about 87% of which are singletons. The sample comprised peripheral blood. The receptors derive from a man in his sixties who had recovered from COVID-19.

This clone was found a few times. The V call is TRBV28, the J call TRBJ2-7, with TRBD2 matching 9 bases. Germline values: CDR1 MDHEN, CDR2 SYDVKM. The CDR3 is made up of 14 amino acids. Trimming cost V 6 bases and J 7 bases; bases outside gene matches: 10. CDR3 sequence reads: CASSSLAGGREQYF. The CDR3 DNA follows: TGTGCCAGCAGCTCCTTGGCGGGAGGGAGGGAGCAGTACTTC. Based on the CDR3 plus reference TRBV28 and TRBJ2-7, the full variable domain is DVKVTQSSRYLVKRTGEKVFLECVQDMDHENMFWYRQDPGLGLRLIYFSYDVKMKEKGDIPEGYSVSREKKERFSLILESASTNQTSMYLCASSSLAGGREQYFGPGTRLTVT.

The chain recombines TRBV7-9 with TRBJ1-2, with D maybe TRBD1 (5 bases). The CDR3 sequence is 17 residues long. The V gene's germline CDR1 is SEHNR and CDR2 FQNEAQ (reference sequence). V dropped 2 bases and J dropped 2 bases, with 18 bases sitting between them. CDR3 nucleotide sequence: TGTGCCAGCAGCTTACAGGTTCCAGGGCCCCAAAACTATGGCTACACCTTC. Its translation is CASSLQVPGPQNYGYTF.

The V and J genes are TRBV19 and TRBJ1-5, with TRBD1 as a possible D gene (6 bases). The CDR3 is 13 amino acids. CDR1 and CDR2 from the germline V gene are LNHDA and SQIVND (reference sequence). V was cut by 10 bases and J by 6 bases, with 16 bases left in between. CDR3 coding DNA: TGTGCCACCAGGGCGAGGGGGGGTCAGCCCCAGCATTTT. Its protein product is CATRARGGQPQHF.

This clone was picked up a small number of times. The chain links TRBV18 to TRBJ1-1; D gene ambiguous. Trimming left V 3 bases short and J 7 bases short, with 6 bases between. The CDR3 is made up of 11 amino acids. Germline V lookup: CDR1 KGHSH, CDR2 LQKENI. The CDR3 sequence is CASSPEIEAFF. The CDR3 DNA reads as TGTGCCAGCTCACCGGAGATTGAAGCTTTCTTT.

This clone has a single count. The V call is TRBV15, the J call TRBJ1-3, with TRBD1 as a possible D gene (6 bases). The V end lost 1 base, the J end lost 1 base, and 11 bases lay between the germline ends. This CDR3 region has 16 residues. Germline CDR1 reads LNHNV; CDR2 reads YYDKDF (reference sequence). CDR3 loop: CATSRGQVWSGNTIYF. The DNA for the CDR3 is TGTGCCACCAGCAGAGGACAGGTGTGGTCTGGAAACACCATATATTTT.

The V and J genes are TRBV5-1 and TRBJ2-1, with TRBD2 matching over 16 bases. Trimming took 3 bases from V and 2 from J; bases not matched to a gene: 5. The CDR3 is 18 amino acids. In germline, CDR1 is SGHRS, CDR2 YFSETQ. The CDR3 sequence: CASSSGTSGRAAYNEQFF. CDR3 nucleotide sequence: TGCGCCAGCAGCTCCGGGACTAGCGGGAGGGCCGCCTACAATGAGCAGTTCTTC.

This clone has only one observation. CDR3 residues: CASEQGQGFGDTQYF. As DNA, the CDR3 is TGTGCCAGCGAACAGGGACAGGGTTTTGGAGATACGCAGTATTTT. This chain joins TRBV2 and TRBJ2-3; TRBD1 matches 9 bases. Germline values: CDR1 SNHLY, CDR2 FYNNEI. Unmatched junction bases numbered 11, after V lost 8 bases and J lost 5 bases. The CDR3 totals 15 residues.

The V gene is TRBV7-2, the J gene TRBJ1-6; D not certain. In germline, CDR1 is SGHTA, CDR2 FQGNSA. V was clipped by 2 bases and J by 7 bases, with 9 bases between them. This CDR3 has 14 residues. CDR3 sequence (DNA): TGTGCCAGCAGCTTATTGAGAGGAAATTCACCCCTCCACTTT. Encoded protein: CASSLLRGNSPLHF.

This chain connects TRBV6-1 to TRBJ1-3; D unclear. Looked up from germline, CDR1 is MNHNS and CDR2 is SASEGT. V was shortened by 8 bases and J by 4 bases, with 18 bases between the two germline ends. The CDR3 is made up of 15 amino acids. The DNA for the CDR3 is TGTGCCAGCCTCAAAAATGAGGGCGTCGGAAACACCATATATTTT. This codes for CASLKNEGVGNTIYF.

The chain carries TRBV2 and TRBJ1-5, with 9 bases fitting TRBD1. J lost 2 bases, V lost 7 bases, and 12 bases had no gene match. The CDR3 is 17 amino acids. The germline V gene encodes CDR1 SNHLY and CDR2 FYNNEI. The CDR3 sequence: CASTRTTGGFGNQPQHF. As DNA, the CDR3 is TGTGCCAGCACCCGAACAACAGGGGGCTTTGGCAATCAGCCCCAGCATTTT.

This chain links TRBV5-1 with TRBJ1-1; D is perhaps TRBD1 (6 bases). Germline V gene lookup returns CDR1 SGHRS and CDR2 YFSETQ. This CDR3 is built from 14 residues. The V and J ends lost 3 bases and 5 bases respectively, with 14 bases between them. CDR3 DNA: TGCGCCAGCAGCTCACAGGGAGAGGGGACTGAAGCTTTCTTT. Residues: CASSSQGEGTEAFF.

The chain carries TRBV6-5 and TRBJ2-2; D ambiguous. V was cut by 1 base and J by 7 bases, with 7 bases left in between. This CDR3 comprises 13 residues. CDR1 and CDR2 from the germline V gene are MNHEY and SVGAGI. CDR3 in amino acids: CASSYLPYGELFF. Written as DNA, the CDR3 is TGTGCCAGCAGTTACTTACCCTACGGGGAGCTGTTTTTT.

The chain employs TRBV5-1 and TRBJ1-6; possible D gene TRBD1, 6 bases. The ends were cut back, 4 bases at V and 5 bases at J, with 10 bases in the middle. Germline-derived CDR1 and CDR2 are SGHRS and YFSETQ. This CDR3 has 14 amino acids. CDR3 amino acids: CASSPDRHNSPLHF. The CDR3 DNA sequence: TGCGCCAGCAGCCCCGACAGGCATAATTCACCCCTCCACTTT. The full variable domain, rest sourced from reference TRBV5-1 and TRBJ1-6, is KAGVTQTPRYLIKTRGQQVTLSCSPISGHRSVSWYQQTPGQGLQFLFEYFSETQRNKGNFPGRFSGRQFSNSRSEMNVSTLELGDSALYLCASSPDRHNSPLHFGNGTRLTVT.

The chain couples TRBV6-5 to TRBJ1-1, with a tentative D call TRBD1 (5 bases). Trimming took 7 bases from V and 4 from J, leaving 13 bases between them. CDR3 length: 13 residues. Germline V gives CDR1 MNHEY, CDR2 SVGAGI. The CDR3 spells CASTRGMGTEAFF. The CDR3 nucleotides read TGTGCCAGCACCCGGGGGATGGGCACTGAAGCTTTCTTT.

CDR3: CASSLKGGNSPLHF. Here the CDR3 DNA reads TGTGCCAGCAGCTTAAAGGGGGGGAATTCACCCCTCCACTTT. The gene calls are TRBV11-2 and TRBJ1-6; perhaps TRBD1 as D (6 bases). CDR3 length: 14 amino acids. Germline CDR1 SGHAT, CDR2 FQNNGV. V was shortened by 2 bases and J by 7 bases, with 9 bases between the two germline ends.

This clone was observed a handful of times. The chain recombines TRBV29-1 with TRBJ1-1; tentatively, D is TRBD1 (5 bases). Germline V CDR1 and CDR2: SQVTM, ANQGSEA. V was cut by 6 bases and J by 6 bases, with 11 bases left in between. The CDR3 totals 11 residues. The CDR3 DNA is TGCAGCGTCCTTCCGGGGGCTGAAGCTTTCTTT. Its protein is CSVLPGAEAFF. Complete variable domain (other parts from reference TRBV29-1 and TRBJ1-1): SAVISQKPSRDICQRGTSLTIQCQVDSQVTMMFWYRQQPGQSLTLIATANQGSEATYESGFVIDKFPISRPNLTFSTLTVSNMSPEDSSIYLCSVLPGAEAFFGQGTRLTVV.

The table lists this clone with a count of one. The rearrangement joins TRBV14 to TRBJ2-6; possibly TRBD1 for D (6 bases). V lost 4 bases and J lost 1, with 14 bases in between. Germline CDR1 SGHDN, CDR2 FVKESK. This CDR3 has 17 amino acids. The CDR3 nucleotides are TGTGCCAGCAGCCCGTTAAAAGGGGGATCTGGGGCCAACGTCCTGACTTTC. It encodes CASSPLKGGSGANVLTF.

This rearrangement joins TRBV3-1 (or the pseudogene TRBV3-2) to TRBJ2-1; 8 nucleotides match TRBD2. This CDR3 comprises 13 residues. V dropped 4 bases and J dropped 8; count of bases not matched to a gene: 4. Germline V gives CDR1 LGHDT, CDR2 YNNKEL (reference sequence). CDR3 region: CASSRSGIDEQFF. The CDR3, as DNA: TGTGCCAGCAGCCGTAGCGGGATTGATGAGCAGTTCTTC.

The chain couples TRBV9 to TRBJ2-7, with D maybe TRBD1 (6 bases). V shed 0 bases and J shed 4 bases, with 14 bases lying between them. Germline loops: CDR1 SGDLS, CDR2 YYNGEE. The CDR3 runs to 15 residues. CDR3 residues: CASSVAGAGTYEQYF. In nucleotides, the CDR3 is TGTGCCAGCAGCGTAGCAGGGGCTGGAACTTACGAGCAGTACTTC. The whole variable domain, filled in from reference TRBV9 and TRBJ2-7, reads DSGVTQTPKHLITATGQRVTLRCSPRSGDLSVYWYQQSLDQGLQFLIQYYNGEERAKGNILERFSAQQFPDLHSELNLSSLELGDSALYFCASSVAGAGTYEQYFGPGTRLTVT.

This chain links TRBV3-1 (or the pseudogene TRBV3-2) with TRBJ2-3, with TRBD2 matching over 9 bases. This CDR3 is built from 15 residues. V was clipped by 4 bases and J by 0 bases; unmatched bases: 2. The germline V gene has CDR1 LGHDT and CDR2 YNNKEL (reference sequence). The CDR3 coding sequence is TGTGCCAGCAGCCTAGGACTAGCGAGCACAGATACGCAGTATTTT. This translates into CASSLGLASTDTQYF.

This clone appeared a single time. The chain is built from TRBV7-2 and TRBJ2-1, with 7 bases lining up with TRBD1. Germline V lookup: CDR1 SGHTA, CDR2 FQGNSA. V was clipped by 1 base and J by 10 bases; unmatched bases: 4. The CDR3 runs to 13 residues. The CDR3, as DNA: TGTGCCAGCAGCTTAGTGGGGACAGTCGAGCAGTTCTTC. Translation gives CASSLVGTVEQFF.

This clone has just one count. The chain couples TRBV28 to TRBJ1-4, with 7 bases lining up with TRBD1. The trim removed 7 bases at V and 8 bases at J, leaving 13 bases unmatched. Germline V gives CDR1 MDHEN, CDR2 SYDVKM. This CDR3 has 15 residues. The CDR3 loop is CASTSPATGEEKLFF. In DNA, the CDR3 is TGTGCCAGCACCTCCCCCGCAACAGGGGAGGAAAAACTGTTTTTT. The whole variable domain, remainder taken from reference TRBV28 and TRBJ1-4, is DVKVTQSSRYLVKRTGEKVFLECVQDMDHENMFWYRQDPGLGLRLIYFSYDVKMKEKGDIPEGYSVSREKKERFSLILESASTNQTSMYLCASTSPATGEEKLFFGSGTQLSVL.

V gene TRBV2 combines with J gene TRBJ2-2; 9 bases line up with TRBD2. Losses at the gene ends were 1 base for V and 7 bases for J; bases not matched to a gene: 4. The length of the CDR3 is 15 residues. Germline lookup yields CDR1 SNHLY and CDR2 FYNNEI. The chain's CDR3 is CASSEGPSGIGELFF. DNA for the CDR3: TGTGCCAGCAGTGAAGGGCCTAGCGGGATCGGGGAGCTGTTTTTT. Using reference TRBV2 and TRBJ2-2 for the parts outside the CDR3, the full variable domain is EPEVTQTPSHQVTQMGQEVILRCVPISNHLYFYWYRQILGQKVEFLVSFYNNEISEKSEIFDDQFSVERPDGSNFTLKIRSTKLEDSAMYFCASSEGPSGIGELFFGEGSRLTVL.

This clone was picked up a small number of times. The V and J genes are TRBV7-9 and TRBJ2-1; 8 bases are a match to TRBD2. This CDR3 comprises 15 residues. Germline assignment: CDR1 SEHNR and CDR2 FQNEAQ (reference sequence). J was trimmed by 2 bases and V by 4 bases; bases with no gene match: 4. CDR3 residues: CASSWLAGTYNEQFF. The DNA for the CDR3 is TGTGCCAGCAGCTGGTTAGCGGGAACCTACAATGAGCAGTTCTTC.

This clone was recorded only once. The chain carries TRBV6-6 and TRBJ2-1, with D unresolved. V was pared by 2 bases and J by 0 bases, with 5 bases between. This CDR3 spans 14 amino acids. Germline loops: CDR1 MNHNY, CDR2 SVGAGI (reference sequence). The chain's CDR3 is CASSYPGSYNEQFF. The CDR3 nucleotides read TGTGCCAGCAGTTACCCGGGCTCCTACAATGAGCAGTTCTTC.

The chain combines TRBV5-8 with TRBJ1-5; D possibly corresponds to TRBD1 (5 bases). Trimming cost V 6 bases and J 0 bases, with 16 bases left between them. CDR1 and CDR2 (germline): SGHTS, YDEGEE. This CDR3 is 16 amino acids long. This chain's CDR3 is CASIWRGGDSNQPQHF. The CDR3 DNA reads as TGTGCCAGCATCTGGCGGGGGGGGGATAGCAATCAGCCCCAGCATTTT.

The rearrangement links TRBV7-2 to TRBJ2-3; 8 nucleotides match TRBD2. The CDR3 loop spans 15 amino acids. V lost 5 bases, J lost 2 bases, and 6 bases stayed unmatched. Germline CDR1 reads SGHTA; CDR2 reads FQGNSA. The CDR3 DNA reads TGTGCCAGCAGCCGTAGCGGGGAGCTCACAGATACGCAGTATTTT. The encoded protein is CASSRSGELTDTQYF.